This T cell receptor beta chain appears in the sequencing data of a study of cytomegalovirus exposure and HLA in healthy donors. Study results and limitations: A few CMV-associated chains were confirmed in vitro to be specific for CMV antigens. Later analysis demonstrated an association between a missense DCLRE1C variant and TCR beta V- and J-gene trimming. Previous analysis showed most TCR beta V segments were productive about 90% or about 30% of the time.

The PCR ran on 60 Vbeta and 13 Jbeta primers. Original processing notes: A later analysis tallied 87 million or so unique TCR beta chains, 9.5 million to 14 million of them shared. Using immunoSEQ multiplex PCR, the repertoire was profiled, and TCRdb retains in-frame clones only, with some absent. The V and J calls and clone size are taken from that table; D and trimming were inferred from the DNA. In the table there are some 130,000 clones, 70% to 85% of which are singletons. This CDR3 spans 15 amino acids. Per the germline V gene, CDR1 is SSHAT and CDR2 is FNYEAQ (reference sequence). Trimming took 6 bases from V and 0 from J; bases not matched to a gene: 3. A remark on this clone: The antigen is unknown.

The receptor comes from a boy aged 10-17 years in good health and CMV-seronegative. Sequenced: PBMCs. This chain uses TRBV7-7 with TRBJ2-1; 9 bases match TRBD1. The CDR3 nucleotides are TGTGCCAGCAGTCAACAGGGGGCCTCCTACAATGAGCAGTTCTTC. It translates to CASSQQGASYNEQFF. The entire variable domain, with the rest obtained from reference TRBV7-7 and TRBJ2-1, is as follows: GAGVSQSPRYKVTKRGQDVTLRCDPISSHATLYWYQQALGQGPEFLTYFNYEAQPDKSGLPSDRFSAERPEGSISTLTIQRTEQRDSAMYRCASSQQGASYNEQFFGPGTRLTVL.